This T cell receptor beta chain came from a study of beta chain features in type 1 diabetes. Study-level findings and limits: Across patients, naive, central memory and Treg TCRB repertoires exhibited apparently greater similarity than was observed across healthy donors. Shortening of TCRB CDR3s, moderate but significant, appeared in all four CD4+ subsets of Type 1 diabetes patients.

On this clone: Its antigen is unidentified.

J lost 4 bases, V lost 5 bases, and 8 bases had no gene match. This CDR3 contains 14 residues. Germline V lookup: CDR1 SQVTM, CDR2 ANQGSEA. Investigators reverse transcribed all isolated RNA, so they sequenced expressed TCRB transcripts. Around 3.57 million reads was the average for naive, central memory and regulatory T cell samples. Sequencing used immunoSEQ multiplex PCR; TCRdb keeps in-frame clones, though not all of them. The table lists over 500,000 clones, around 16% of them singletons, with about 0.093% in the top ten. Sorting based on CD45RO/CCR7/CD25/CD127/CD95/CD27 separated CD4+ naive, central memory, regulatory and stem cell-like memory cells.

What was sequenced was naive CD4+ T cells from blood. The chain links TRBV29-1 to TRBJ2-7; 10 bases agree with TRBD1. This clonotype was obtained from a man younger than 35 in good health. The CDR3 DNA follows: TGCAGCGTTACGGGACAGGGGTTGGGATACGAGCAGTACTTC. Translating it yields CSVTGQGLGYEQYF.